Listed below are T cell receptor beta chains from one sample, sequenced in a study of radiotherapy plus CTLA-4 blockade in lung cancer. Some clones are missing from TCRdb's copy, which holds only in-frame ones; the method was immunoSEQ multiplex PCR. This sample has around 56,000 clones, with approximately 80% found just once. The material sequenced was peripheral blood, taken from a patient treated with radiotherapy plus ipilimumab. The receptors here all came from a human donor with non-small cell lung cancer who had a complete response to radiotherapy plus ipilimumab. Each CDR3 is given with its conserved first and last residue. Each record gives: J gene, D gene, V gene, clone size, CDR3 DNA, CDR3 protein. The D gene is left open where the match is weak. A row's size may be missing; if present it is once, few, many or a size class.

J: TRBJ1-5; D: .; V: TRBV6-6; size: .; DNA: TGTGCCAGCAGTTACTCCCTCAGGGGTGGGAATCGGCCCCAGCATTTT; CDR3: CASSYSLRGGNRPQHF
J: TRBJ2-7; D: .; V: TRBV6-5; size: .; DNA: TGTGCCAGCAGTTATCGGGGAGGATACGAGCAGTACTTC; CDR3: CASSYRGGYEQYF
J: TRBJ1-2; D: .; V: TRBV9; size: .; DNA: TGTGCCAGCAGCGTAGACCCGAGGGACTATGGCTACACCTTC; CDR3: CASSVDPRDYGYTF
J: TRBJ2-3; D: .; V: TRBV7-7; size: .; DNA: TGTGCTAGCAGCCCGGGCAGGGGTGTGGCAGATACGCAGTATTTT; CDR3: CASSPGRGVADTQYF
J: TRBJ2-1; D: .; V: TRBV5-1; size: .; DNA: TGCGCCAGCAGCGGCGGGACCCCGCAGATTGAGCAGTTCTTC; CDR3: CASSGGTPQIEQFF
J: TRBJ1-5; D: .; V: TRBV30; size: .; DNA: TGTGCCTGGAGCGGCGTGGGGCGGAATAATCAGCCCCAGCATTTT; CDR3: CAWSGVGRNNQPQHF
J: TRBJ2-3; D: TRBD2; V: TRBV7-2; size: .; DNA: TGTGCCAGTAGGACTAGCGGGAGAGATACGCAGTATTTT; CDR3: CASRTSGRDTQYF
J: TRBJ1-6; D: TRBD1; V: TRBV7-2; size: .; DNA: TGTGCCAGCAGCACCGGGACAGGGCTCGTCCTGTATAATTCACCCCTCCACTTT; CDR3: CASSTGTGLVLYNSPLHF
J: TRBJ1-1; D: TRBD1; V: TRBV11-3; size: .; DNA: TGTGCCAGCAGCTTAGAAGGTGGCAGGGGGCTTACTGAAGCTTTCTTT; CDR3: CASSLEGGRGLTEAFF
J: TRBJ1-2; D: TRBD1; V: TRBV5-8; size: .; DNA: TGTGCCAGCAGCTTAGGACAGGTTAACTATGGCTACACCTTC; CDR3: CASSLGQVNYGYTF
J: TRBJ2-3; D: TRBD1; V: TRBV5-1; size: .; DNA: TGCGCCAGCAAGCGGACAGGGGGCACAGATACGCAGTATTTT; CDR3: CASKRTGGTDTQYF
J: TRBJ1-1; D: TRBD1; V: TRBV19; size: .; DNA: TGTGCCAGTATTTGGACAGGGGAGCGGACTGAAGCTTTCTTT; CDR3: CASIWTGERTEAFF
J: TRBJ2-5; D: .; V: TRBV4-1; size: .; DNA: TGCGCCAGCAGCCAAACAGGGTTTGTTTCGGAGACCCAGTACTTC; CDR3: CASSQTGFVSETQYF
J: TRBJ2-1; D: .; V: TRBV29-1; size: .; DNA: TGCAGCGTCTTTTACAATGAGCAGTTCTTC; CDR3: CSVFYNEQFF
J: TRBJ1-1; D: .; V: TRBV18; size: few; DNA: TGTGCCAGCTCACCAAGGGCGGAGGCCGAAGCTTTCTTT; CDR3: CASSPRAEAEAFF
J: TRBJ2-1; D: TRBD2; V: TRBV10-3; size: .; DNA: TGTGCCATCAGTGTGGCGGGAGGGGCTAACAATGAGCAGTTCTTC; CDR3: CAISVAGGANNEQFF
J: TRBJ2-5; D: .; V: TRBV7-9; size: .; DNA: TGTGCCAGCAGCCCCCTCGGAGGGGGCGGGGAGACCCAGTACTTC; CDR3: CASSPLGGGGETQYF
J: TRBJ1-1; D: .; V: TRBV18; size: .; DNA: TGTGCCAGCTCGAGCTCACAGGGAAACACTGAAGCTTTCTTT; CDR3: CASSSSQGNTEAFF
J: TRBJ1-6; D: .; V: TRBV2; size: .; DNA: TGTGCCAGCAGTGATATGGGGCCGATCCTTGCTTCACCCCTCCACTTT; CDR3: CASSDMGPILASPLHF
J: TRBJ1-3; D: .; V: TRBV19; size: .; DNA: TGTGCCAGTAGTATAGGAGGCCAGAGAAACACCATATATTTT; CDR3: CASSIGGQRNTIYF
J: TRBJ2-5; D: .; V: TRBV19; size: .; DNA: TGTGCCAGTAGTTTCCGCGGTGCCGGGACTGGGTTTCAAGAGACCCAGTACTTC; CDR3: CASSFRGAGTGFQETQYF
J: TRBJ1-4; D: .; V: TRBV5-1; size: .; DNA: TGCGCCAGCAGCTCCCACGAGTCCAGAGGAGAAAAACTGGTTTTT; CDR3: CASSSHESRGEKLVF
J: TRBJ2-7; D: .; V: TRBV19; size: .; DNA: TGTGCCAGTAGTATGAGAACGGGGGCCTACGAGCAGTACTTC; CDR3: CASSMRTGAYEQYF
J: TRBJ1-2; D: TRBD1; V: TRBV7-2; size: .; DNA: TGTGCCAGCAGCTTTGGGACAGCCCTGAACTATGGCTACACCTTC; CDR3: CASSFGTALNYGYTF
J: TRBJ1-2; D: TRBD1; V: TRBV19; size: .; DNA: TGTGCCAGTAGTATGGGACAGGGATTTGCCTATGGCTACACCTTC; CDR3: CASSMGQGFAYGYTF
J: TRBJ2-5; D: TRBD1; V: TRBV7-9; size: .; DNA: TGTGCCAGCAGCCCCCGGACAGGGGGCAATGTTGAGACCCAGTACTTC; CDR3: CASSPRTGGNVETQYF
J: TRBJ2-1; D: .; V: TRBV7-7; size: few; DNA: TGTGCTAGCAGCCCCCGCGCCCACAATGAGCAGTTCTTC; CDR3: CASSPRAHNEQFF
J: TRBJ2-7; D: TRBD2; V: TRBV16; size: .; DNA: TGTGCCAGCAGCCCCCCGGTGCGAGCGGGGCTGTACGAGCAGTACTTC; CDR3: CASSPPVRAGLYEQYF
J: TRBJ2-3; D: .; V: TRBV9; size: .; DNA: TGTGCCAGCAGCGTACTAGCGCTAGAGGCAGATACGCAGTATTTT; CDR3: CASSVLALEADTQYF
J: TRBJ2-1; D: .; V: TRBV7-2; size: few; DNA: TGTGCCAGCAGCTCACCCCCTGTCGGTGATGAGCAGTTCTTC; CDR3: CASSSPPVGDEQFF
J: TRBJ1-4; D: .; V: TRBV27; size: .; DNA: TGTGCCAGCACGGGGAGGGGAGAAAAACTGTTTTTT; CDR3: CASTGRGEKLFF
J: TRBJ2-7; D: TRBD1; V: TRBV5-4; size: .; DNA: TGTGCCAGCAGCCCAGGGGGCGGGGCAGCTATCTCCTACGAGCAGTACTTC; CDR3: CASSPGGGAAISYEQYF
J: TRBJ2-5; D: TRBD2; V: TRBV7-9; size: once; DNA: TGTGCCAGCAGTCGGACTAGCGGGAGAGAGACCCAGTACTTC; CDR3: CASSRTSGRETQYF
J: TRBJ1-1; D: TRBD1; V: TRBV28; size: .; DNA: TGTGCCAGCGAGGCTCCAGGGGGTAAGAACACTGAAGCTTTCTTT; CDR3: CASEAPGGKNTEAFF
J: TRBJ1-2; D: .; V: TRBV27; size: .; DNA: TGTGCCAGCAGTTTCAGCAGGTTCTATGGCTACACCTTC; CDR3: CASSFSRFYGYTF
J: TRBJ1-1; D: TRBD1; V: TRBV19; size: .; DNA: TGTGCCAGTAACGAACCCCTGACAGGGGGAAACACTGAAGCTTTCTTT; CDR3: CASNEPLTGGNTEAFF
J: TRBJ1-4; D: .; V: TRBV18; size: .; DNA: TGTGCCAGCTCACCGGGGGGAGCAACTAATGAAAAACTGTTTTTT; CDR3: CASSPGGATNEKLFF
J: TRBJ2-2; D: TRBD1; V: TRBV6-1; size: few; DNA: TGTGCCAGCAGTGATTGGAGGGACAGGCCCACCGGGGAGCTGTTTTTT; CDR3: CASSDWRDRPTGELFF
J: TRBJ1-5; D: .; V: TRBV27; size: once; DNA: TGTGCCAGCAGTTTCCTAAATCAGCCCCAGCATTTT; CDR3: CASSFLNQPQHF
J: TRBJ1-5; D: TRBD1; V: TRBV7-2; size: few; DNA: TGTGCCAGCAGCTTTTCGACAGGGGTGGGACAGCCCCAGCATTTT; CDR3: CASSFSTGVGQPQHF
J: TRBJ1-2; D: TRBD1; V: TRBV5-4; size: .; DNA: TGTGCCAGCAGGTTGGACAGGGACAATAACTATGGCTACACCTTC; CDR3: CASRLDRDNNYGYTF
J: TRBJ1-1; D: .; V: TRBV11-3; size: .; DNA: TGTGCCAGCGAGAAGAGTTCTGAAGCTTTCTTT; CDR3: CASEKSSEAFF
J: TRBJ2-1; D: TRBD2; V: TRBV18; size: .; DNA: TGTGCCAGCTCACCACCGGGGACTAGCGGATACAATGAGCAGTTCTTC; CDR3: CASSPPGTSGYNEQFF
J: TRBJ1-2; D: .; V: TRBV4-1; size: few; DNA: TGCGCCAGCAGCCCATGGGACACAGCTAACTATGGCTACACCTTC; CDR3: CASSPWDTANYGYTF
J: TRBJ2-3; D: .; V: TRBV2; size: .; DNA: TGTGCCAGCAGTGCCGGACTAAGAGATACGCAGTATTTT; CDR3: CASSAGLRDTQYF